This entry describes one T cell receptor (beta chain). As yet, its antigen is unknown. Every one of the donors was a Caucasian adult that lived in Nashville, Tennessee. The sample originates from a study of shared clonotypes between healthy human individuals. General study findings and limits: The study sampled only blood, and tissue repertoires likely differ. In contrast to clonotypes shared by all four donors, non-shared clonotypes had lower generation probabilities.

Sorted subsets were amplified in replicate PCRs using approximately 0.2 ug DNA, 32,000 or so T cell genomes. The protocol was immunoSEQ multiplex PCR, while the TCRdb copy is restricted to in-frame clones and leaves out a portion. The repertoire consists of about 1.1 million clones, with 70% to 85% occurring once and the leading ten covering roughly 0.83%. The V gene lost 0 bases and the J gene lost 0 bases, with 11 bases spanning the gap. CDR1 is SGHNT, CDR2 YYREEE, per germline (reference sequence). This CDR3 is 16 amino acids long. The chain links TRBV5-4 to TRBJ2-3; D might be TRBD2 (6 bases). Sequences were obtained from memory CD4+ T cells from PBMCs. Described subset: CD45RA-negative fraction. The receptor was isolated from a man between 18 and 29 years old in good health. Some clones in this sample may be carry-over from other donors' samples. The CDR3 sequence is CASSLAPAGSTDTQYF. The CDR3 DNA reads TGTGCCAGCAGCTTGGCCCCAGCGGGTAGCACAGATACGCAGTATTTT. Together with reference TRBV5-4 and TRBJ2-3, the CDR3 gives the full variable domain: ETGVTQSPTHLIKTRGQQVTLRCSSQSGHNTVSWYQQALGQGPQFIFQYYREEENGRGNFPPRFSGLQFPNYSSELNVNALELDDSALYLCASSLAPAGSTDTQYFGPGTRLTVL.